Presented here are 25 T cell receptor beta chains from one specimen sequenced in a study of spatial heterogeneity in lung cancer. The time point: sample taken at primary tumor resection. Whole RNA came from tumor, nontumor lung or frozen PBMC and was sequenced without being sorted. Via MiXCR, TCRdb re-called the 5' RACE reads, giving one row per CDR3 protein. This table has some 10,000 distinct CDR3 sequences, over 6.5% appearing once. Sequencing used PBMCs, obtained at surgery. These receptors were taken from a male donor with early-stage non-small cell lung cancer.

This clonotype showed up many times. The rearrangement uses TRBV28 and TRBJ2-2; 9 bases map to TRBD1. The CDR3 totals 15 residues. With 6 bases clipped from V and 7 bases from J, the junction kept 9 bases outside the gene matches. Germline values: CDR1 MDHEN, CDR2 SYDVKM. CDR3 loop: CASRKPQGAGGELFF. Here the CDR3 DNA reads TGTGCCAGCAGGAAGCCACAGGGGGCAGGCGGGGAGCTGTTTTTT.

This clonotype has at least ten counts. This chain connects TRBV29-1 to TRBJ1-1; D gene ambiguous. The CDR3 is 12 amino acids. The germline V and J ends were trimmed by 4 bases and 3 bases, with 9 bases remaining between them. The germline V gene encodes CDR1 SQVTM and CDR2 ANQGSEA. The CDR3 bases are TGCAGCGTTGGGCGCGGGGACACTGAAGCTTTCTTT. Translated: CSVGRGDTEAFF.

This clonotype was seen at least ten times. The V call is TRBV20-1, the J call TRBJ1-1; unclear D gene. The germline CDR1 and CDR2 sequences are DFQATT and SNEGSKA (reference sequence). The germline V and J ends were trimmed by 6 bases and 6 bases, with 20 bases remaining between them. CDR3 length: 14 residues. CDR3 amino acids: CSAQGRRERAEAFF. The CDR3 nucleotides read TGCAGTGCGCAAGGAAGGAGGGAGAGAGCTGAAGCTTTCTTT.

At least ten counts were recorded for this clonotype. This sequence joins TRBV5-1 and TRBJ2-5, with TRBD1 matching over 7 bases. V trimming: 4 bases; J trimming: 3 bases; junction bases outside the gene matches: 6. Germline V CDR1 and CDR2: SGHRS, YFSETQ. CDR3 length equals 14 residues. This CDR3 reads CASSQPTGKETQYF. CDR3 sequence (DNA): TGCGCCAGCAGCCAACCGACAGGGAAAGAGACCCAGTACTTC. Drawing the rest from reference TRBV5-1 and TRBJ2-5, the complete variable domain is KAGVTQTPRYLIKTRGQQVTLSCSPISGHRSVSWYQQTPGQGLQFLFEYFSETQRNKGNFPGRFSGRQFSNSRSEMNVSTLELGDSALYLCASSQPTGKETQYFGPGTRLLVL.

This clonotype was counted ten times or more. This CDR3 is CASSEAGEEGNTEAFF. CDR3 DNA sequence: TGTGCCAGCAGTGAAGCTGGGGAGGAAGGAAACACTGAAGCTTTCTTT. The genes are TRBV6-1 and TRBJ1-1; the D is unclear. The germline gives CDR1 MNHNS, CDR2 SASEGT. The CDR3 has 16 residues. Trimming took 0 bases from V and 2 from J, leaving 13 bases between them.

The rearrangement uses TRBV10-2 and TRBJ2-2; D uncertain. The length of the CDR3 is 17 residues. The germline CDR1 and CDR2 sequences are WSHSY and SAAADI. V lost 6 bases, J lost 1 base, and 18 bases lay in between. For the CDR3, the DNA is TGCGCCAGCAGCGATACTTATGCGCGAGGGAACACCGGGGAGCTGTTTTTT. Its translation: CASSDTYARGNTGELFF.

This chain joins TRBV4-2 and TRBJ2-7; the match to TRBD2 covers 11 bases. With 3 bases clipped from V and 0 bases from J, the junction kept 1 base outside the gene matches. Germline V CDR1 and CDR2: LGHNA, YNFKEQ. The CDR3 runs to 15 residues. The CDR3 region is CASSHSGGVSYEQYF. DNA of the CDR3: TGTGCCAGCAGCCATAGCGGGGGGGTCTCCTACGAGCAGTACTTC.

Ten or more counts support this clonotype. CDR3 sequence: CASSRGQGGNQPQHF. The CDR3 region has the DNA TGCGCCAGCAGCCGAGGACAGGGTGGCAATCAGCCCCAGCATTTT. This chain joins TRBV4-1 and TRBJ1-5; 8 nucleotides agree with TRBD1. CDR1 and CDR2 (germline): MGHRA, YSYEKL. This CDR3 comprises 15 residues. Trimming removed 4 bases from V and 2 bases from J; junction bases left unmatched: 4.

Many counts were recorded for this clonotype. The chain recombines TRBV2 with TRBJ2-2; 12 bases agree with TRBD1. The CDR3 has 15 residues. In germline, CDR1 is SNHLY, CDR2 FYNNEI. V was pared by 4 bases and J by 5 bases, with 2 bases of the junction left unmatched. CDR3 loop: CASSGGQGATGELFF. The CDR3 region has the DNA TGTGCCAGCAGTGGGGGACAGGGGGCGACCGGGGAGCTGTTTTTT.

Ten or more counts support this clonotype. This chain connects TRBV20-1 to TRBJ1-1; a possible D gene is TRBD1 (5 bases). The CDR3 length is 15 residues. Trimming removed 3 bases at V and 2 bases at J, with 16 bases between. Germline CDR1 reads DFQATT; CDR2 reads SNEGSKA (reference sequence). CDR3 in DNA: TGCAGTGCTAGCTACAGGTCGGACACCAACACTGAAGCTTTCTTT. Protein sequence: CSASYRSDTNTEAFF.

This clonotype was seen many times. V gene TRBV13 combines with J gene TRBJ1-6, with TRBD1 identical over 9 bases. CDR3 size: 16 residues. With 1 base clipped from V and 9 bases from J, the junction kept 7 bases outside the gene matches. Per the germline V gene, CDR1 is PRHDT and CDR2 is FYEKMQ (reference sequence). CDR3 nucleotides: TGTGCCAGCAGCTTAGTGGGGACAGGGAAGACTTCACCCCTCCACTTT. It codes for CASSLVGTGKTSPLHF.

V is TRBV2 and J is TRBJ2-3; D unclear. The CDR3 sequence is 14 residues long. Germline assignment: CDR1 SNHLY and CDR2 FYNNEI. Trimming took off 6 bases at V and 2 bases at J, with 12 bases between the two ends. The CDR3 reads CASRGGSPTDTQYF. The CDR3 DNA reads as TGTGCCAGCAGAGGTGGTTCTCCCACAGATACGCAGTATTTT.

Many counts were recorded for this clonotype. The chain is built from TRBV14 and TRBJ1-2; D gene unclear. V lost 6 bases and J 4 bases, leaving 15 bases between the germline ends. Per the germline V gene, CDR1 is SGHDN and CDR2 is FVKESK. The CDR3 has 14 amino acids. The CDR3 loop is CASSRGVGPYGYTF. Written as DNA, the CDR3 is TGTGCCAGCAGTCGGGGAGTCGGACCCTATGGCTACACCTTC.

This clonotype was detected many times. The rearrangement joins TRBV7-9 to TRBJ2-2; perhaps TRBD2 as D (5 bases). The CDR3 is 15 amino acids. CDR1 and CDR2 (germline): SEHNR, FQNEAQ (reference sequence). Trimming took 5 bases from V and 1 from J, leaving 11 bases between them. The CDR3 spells CASSRTEVNTGELFF. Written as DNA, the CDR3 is TGTGCCAGCAGCCGGACTGAAGTGAACACCGGGGAGCTGTTTTTT.

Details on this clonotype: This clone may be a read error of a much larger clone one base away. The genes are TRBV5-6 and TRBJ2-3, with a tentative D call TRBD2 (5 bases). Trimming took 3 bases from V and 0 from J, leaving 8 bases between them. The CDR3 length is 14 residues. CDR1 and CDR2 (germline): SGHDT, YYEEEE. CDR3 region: CASSSDYSTDTQYF. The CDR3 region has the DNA TGTGCCAGCAGCTCCGACTACAGCACAGATACGCAGTATTTT.

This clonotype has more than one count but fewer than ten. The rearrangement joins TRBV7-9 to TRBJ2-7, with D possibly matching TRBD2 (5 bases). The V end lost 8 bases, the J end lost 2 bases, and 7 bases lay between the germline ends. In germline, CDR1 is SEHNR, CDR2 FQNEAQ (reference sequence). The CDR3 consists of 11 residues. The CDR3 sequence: CASEGTYEQYF. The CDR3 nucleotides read TGTGCCAGCGAGGGAACCTACGAGCAGTACTTC.

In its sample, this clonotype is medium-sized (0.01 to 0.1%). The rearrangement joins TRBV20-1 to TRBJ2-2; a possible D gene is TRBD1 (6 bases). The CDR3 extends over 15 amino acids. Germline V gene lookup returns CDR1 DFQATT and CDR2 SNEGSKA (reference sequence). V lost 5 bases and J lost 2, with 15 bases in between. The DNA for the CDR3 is TGCAGTGCTTTCCGGGACAAGGACAACACCGGGGAGCTGTTTTTT. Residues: CSAFRDKDNTGELFF.

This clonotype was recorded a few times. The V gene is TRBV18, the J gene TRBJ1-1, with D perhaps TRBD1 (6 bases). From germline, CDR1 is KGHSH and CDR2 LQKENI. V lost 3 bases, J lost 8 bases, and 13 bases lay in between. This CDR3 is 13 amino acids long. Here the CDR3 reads CASSPVTRGEAFF. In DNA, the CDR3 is TGTGCCAGCTCACCGGTGACCAGGGGAGAAGCTTTCTTT. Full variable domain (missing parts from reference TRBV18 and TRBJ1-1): NAGVMQNPRHLVRRRGQEARLRCSPMKGHSHVYWYRQLPEEGLKFMVYLQKENIIDESGMPKERFSAEFPKEGPSILRIQQVVRGDSAAYFCASSPVTRGEAFFGQGTRLTVV.

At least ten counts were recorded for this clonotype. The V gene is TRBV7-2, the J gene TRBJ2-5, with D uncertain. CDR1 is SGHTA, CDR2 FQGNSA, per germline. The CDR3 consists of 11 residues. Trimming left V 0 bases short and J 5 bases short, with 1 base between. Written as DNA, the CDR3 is TGTGCCAGCAGCTTAGCGGAGACCCAGTACTTC. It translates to CASSLAETQYF. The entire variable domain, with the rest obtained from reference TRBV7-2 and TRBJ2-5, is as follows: GAGVSQSPSNKVTEKGKDVELRCDPISGHTALYWYRQSLGQGLEFLIYFQGNSAPDKSGLPSDRFSAERTGGSVSTLTIQRTQQEDSAVYLCASSLAETQYFGPGTRLLVL.

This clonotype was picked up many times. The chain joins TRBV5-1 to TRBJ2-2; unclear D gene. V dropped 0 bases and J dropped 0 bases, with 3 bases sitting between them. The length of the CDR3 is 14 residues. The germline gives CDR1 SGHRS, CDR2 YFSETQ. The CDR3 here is CASSLGSNTGELFF. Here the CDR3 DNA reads TGCGCCAGCAGCTTGGGTTCGAACACCGGGGAGCTGTTTTTT. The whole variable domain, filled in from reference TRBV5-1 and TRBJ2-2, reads KAGVTQTPRYLIKTRGQQVTLSCSPISGHRSVSWYQQTPGQGLQFLFEYFSETQRNKGNFPGRFSGRQFSNSRSEMNVSTLELGDSALYLCASSLGSNTGELFFGEGSRLTVL.

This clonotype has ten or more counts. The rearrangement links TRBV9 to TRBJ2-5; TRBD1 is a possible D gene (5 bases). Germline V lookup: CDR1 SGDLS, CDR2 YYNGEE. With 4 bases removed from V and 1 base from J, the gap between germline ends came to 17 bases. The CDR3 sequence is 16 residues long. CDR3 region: CASSSPSGSSQETQYF. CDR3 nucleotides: TGTGCCAGCAGCTCCCCGTCAGGGTCTAGCCAAGAGACCCAGTACTTC.

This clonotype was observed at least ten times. The CDR3 reads CASSIYLAGYNEQFF. The CDR3, as DNA: TGTGCCAGTAGTATTTATCTAGCGGGGTACAATGAGCAGTTCTTC. The gene calls are TRBV19 and TRBJ2-1; the match to TRBD2 covers 9 bases. The CDR3 is made up of 15 amino acids. After removal of 3 bases from V and 4 bases from J, the junction contained 4 bases not matched to a gene. The V gene's germline CDR1 is LNHDA and CDR2 SQIVND (reference sequence).

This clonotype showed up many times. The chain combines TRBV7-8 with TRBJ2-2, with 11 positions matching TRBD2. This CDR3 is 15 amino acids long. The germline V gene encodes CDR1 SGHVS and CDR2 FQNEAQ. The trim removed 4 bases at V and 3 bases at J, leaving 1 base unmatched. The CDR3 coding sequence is TGTGCCAGCAGCTGGACTAGCGGGCACACCGGGGAGCTGTTTTTT. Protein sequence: CASSWTSGHTGELFF.

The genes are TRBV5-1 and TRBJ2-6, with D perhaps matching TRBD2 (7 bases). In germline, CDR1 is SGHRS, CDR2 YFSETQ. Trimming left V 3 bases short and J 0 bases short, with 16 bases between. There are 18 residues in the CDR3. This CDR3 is CASSYRTAGSSGANVLTF. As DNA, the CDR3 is TGCGCCAGCAGCTACCGGACAGCGGGGTCCTCTGGGGCCAACGTCCTGACTTTC.

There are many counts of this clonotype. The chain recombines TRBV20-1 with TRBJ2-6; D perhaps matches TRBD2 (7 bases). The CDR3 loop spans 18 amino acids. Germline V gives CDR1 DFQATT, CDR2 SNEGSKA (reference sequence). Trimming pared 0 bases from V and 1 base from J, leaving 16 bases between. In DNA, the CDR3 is TGCAGTGCTAGAGATCCGGGCAGGGGAGGGTCTGGGGCCAACGTCCTGACTTTC. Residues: CSARDPGRGGSGANVLTF.